This T cell receptor beta chain came from a study of patients and donors after allogeneic stem cell transplantation. TCRdb processed the RT-PCR reads anew with MiXCR; each CDR3 protein has one entry. The sample has about a million distinct CDR3 sequences, under 20% seen once. The table lists this clonotype with many counts. The sequenced sample was blood, either unsorted or a sorted T cell fraction (not recorded which). This TCR was sampled from a human donor who was either an allogeneic HSCT recipient or a stem cell or donor lymphocyte infusion donor (not recorded which). It is not recorded whose cells these are; they may come from a transplant donor.

This CDR3 is CASSLASTGGFSPLHF. CDR3 coding DNA: TGTGCCAGCAGTTTAGCCTCGACAGGGGGCTTTTCACCCCTCCACTTT. This rearrangement joins TRBV12-3 or TRBV12-4 to TRBJ1-6, with 10 bases aligning to TRBD1. This CDR3 is built from 16 residues. The junction had 5 bases not matched to a gene; V was cut back by 0 bases and J by 9 bases.